These 32 T cell receptor beta chains were all obtained from the same sample, sequenced in a study of PD-1 blockade in mismatch repair-deficient tumors. TCRdb's table, derived via immunoSEQ multiplex PCR, lists solely in-frame clones and lacks some. The sample contains some 84,000 clones, roughly 80% of which appear only once. The sequencing here drew on peripheral blood, taken 12 weeks after starting pembrolizumab. The receptors were sampled from an adult with mismatch repair-deficient cancer.

The chain combines TRBV19 with TRBJ2-3; TRBD1 agrees at 9 bases. CDR1 is LNHDA, CDR2 SQIVND, per germline (reference sequence). V was pared by 6 bases and J by 3 bases, with 4 bases of the junction left unmatched. The CDR3 extends over 14 amino acids. The CDR3 loop is CASRDRGRTDTQYF. The CDR3 DNA reads TGTGCCAGTAGGGACAGGGGACGGACAGATACGCAGTATTTT.

The rearrangement joins TRBV6-1 to TRBJ1-4; tentatively, D is TRBD1 (6 bases). The V gene lost 4 bases and the J gene lost 6 bases, with 12 bases spanning the gap. The germline V gene encodes CDR1 MNHNS and CDR2 SASEGT. CDR3 size: 14 residues. CDR3 in DNA: TGTGCCAGCAGTGGACAGGCCAGATATGAAAAACTGTTTTTT. Translation gives CASSGQARYEKLFF.

The chain is built from TRBV18 and TRBJ2-7; D is perhaps TRBD1 or TRBD2 (5 bases each). The CDR3 runs 16 residues. Trimming pared 3 bases from V and 2 bases from J, leaving 17 bases between. From germline, CDR1 is KGHSH and CDR2 LQKENI. The CDR3 coding sequence is TGTGCCAGCTCACCGACTCGAGGGACGGGAACCTACGAGCAGTACTTC. It encodes CASSPTRGTGTYEQYF.

The J gene is TRBJ2-2, the V gene TRBV19, with 7 nucleotides matching TRBD1. V dropped 1 base and J dropped 1; count of bases not matched to a gene: 0. The CDR3 covers 15 residues. The germline gives CDR1 LNHDA, CDR2 SQIVND (reference sequence). The CDR3 DNA reads TGTGCCAGTAGTATAGGACAGGGGAACACCGGGGAGCTGTTTTTT. Translation gives CASSIGQGNTGELFF. Combining the CDR3 with reference TRBV19 and TRBJ2-2 gives the whole variable domain DGGITQSPKYLFRKEGQNVTLSCEQNLNHDAMYWYRQDPGQGLRLIYYSQIVNDFQKGDIAEGYSVSREKKESFPLTVTSAQKNPTAFYLCASSIGQGNTGELFFGEGSRLTVL.

CDR3 bases: TGTGCAAGTCGCTCTTACCCACGAAAGACCTATGGCTACACCTTC. This sequence encodes CASRSYPRKTYGYTF. This rearrangement joins TRBV12-2 to TRBJ1-2. TRBV12-2 represents a pseudogene. The CDR3 sequence is 15 residues long.

The chain uses TRBV19 and TRBJ2-2; D gene ambiguous. This CDR3 contains 14 residues. Germline V gene lookup returns CDR1 LNHDA and CDR2 SQIVND (reference sequence). Between the trimmed V and J ends, which lost 7 bases and 4 bases, there was a span of 13 bases. The CDR3 sequence: CASTGQSPTGELFF. The CDR3 coding sequence is TGTGCCAGTACTGGCCAAAGCCCCACCGGGGAGCTGTTTTTT.

This chain joins TRBV5-5 and TRBJ2-7; no clear D. The CDR3 length is 12 residues. Germline V gene lookup returns CDR1 SGHKS and CDR2 YYEKEE (reference sequence). Trimming took off 3 bases at V and 0 bases at J, with 4 bases between the two ends. DNA for the CDR3: TGTGCCAGCAGCTCTGACTCCTACGAGCAGTACTTC. As protein: CASSSDSYEQYF. The full variable domain, completed using reference TRBV5-5 and TRBJ2-7, is DAGVTQSPTHLIKTRGQQVTLRCSPISGHKSVSWYQQVLGQGPQFIFQYYEKEERGRGNFPDRFSARQFPNYSSELNVNALLLGDSALYLCASSSDSYEQYFGPGTRLTVT.

The rearrangement links TRBV12-5 to TRBJ2-7; 7 positions match TRBD2. The V and J ends lost 3 bases and 3 bases, in that order; junction bases with no gene match: 2. The CDR3 consists of 13 residues. CDR1 is LGHNT and CDR2 is FRNRAP in the germline V gene. CDR3 DNA: TGTGCTAGTGGTTTTGGCGGGAGCTACGAGCAGTACTTC. Translated, it gives CASGFGGSYEQYF.

This sequence joins TRBV30 and TRBJ2-3; TRBD2 matches 14 bases. The CDR3 extends over 16 amino acids. Germline values: CDR1 GTSNPN, CDR2 SVGIG (reference sequence). Unmatched junction bases numbered 6, after V lost 2 bases and J lost 5 bases. The CDR3 bases are TGTGCCTGGAGTCCAGGACTAGCGGGAGGAGGAGATACGCAGTATTTT. Protein: CAWSPGLAGGGDTQYF.

The V and J genes are TRBV15 and TRBJ1-1, with TRBD1 matching 9 bases. Germline CDR1 LNHNV, CDR2 YYDKDF (reference sequence). This CDR3 has 16 amino acids. V lost 1 base and J lost 7; bases outside the gene matches: 10. DNA of the CDR3: TGTGCCACCAGCAGAGGGGACAGGGTGGTCGGCAATGAAGCTTTCTTT. Protein product: CATSRGDRVVGNEAFF.

J is TRBJ2-7 and V is TRBV5-4; D is perhaps TRBD2 (5 bases). V shed 4 bases and J shed 0 bases, with 11 bases lying between them. The CDR3 extends over 14 amino acids. Germline assignment: CDR1 SGHNT and CDR2 YYREEE (reference sequence). The CDR3 region has the DNA TGTGCCAGCAGCCCTATGGAGGCCTCCTACGAGCAGTACTTC. It specifies CASSPMEASYEQYF.

J is TRBJ2-5 and V is TRBV7-9; a weak D match, TRBD2 (5 bases). Germline lookup yields CDR1 SEHNR and CDR2 FQNEAQ (reference sequence). V was shortened by 4 bases and J by 5 bases, with 8 bases between the two germline ends. CDR3 size: 12 residues. Here the CDR3 DNA reads TGTGCCAGCAGCTCGCAGCGGGAGACCCAGTACTTC. It specifies CASSSQRETQYF.

The gene calls are TRBV5-1 and TRBJ2-3, with 10 bases fitting TRBD1. There are 14 residues in the CDR3. CDR1 is SGHRS, CDR2 YFSETQ, per germline. After removal of 4 bases from V and 5 bases from J, the junction contained 4 bases not matched to a gene. CDR3 DNA: TGCGCCAGCAGCATCGGACAGGGGGGAGATACGCAGTATTTT. It codes for CASSIGQGGDTQYF.

The rearrangement joins TRBV29-1 to TRBJ2-1, with D perhaps matching TRBD2 (5 bases). CDR3 size: 11 residues. Germline V lookup: CDR1 SQVTM, CDR2 ANQGSEA. CDR3 sequence: CTGSSYNEQFF. The CDR3 region has the DNA TGCACGGGGAGCTCCTACAATGAGCAGTTCTTC.

The genes are TRBV30 and TRBJ2-5; TRBD2 might be the D (6 bases). Trimming left V 4 bases short and J 0 bases short, with 21 bases between. Germline V gene sequence: CDR1 GTSNPN, CDR2 SVGIG (reference sequence). The CDR3 length is 17 residues. CDR3 sequence: CAWTGDSAYVYQETQYF. The CDR3 DNA is TGTGCCTGGACGGGGGATTCAGCCTACGTGTACCAAGAGACCCAGTACTTC.

This clone appeared a single time. The chain carries TRBV6-4 and TRBJ2-1, with a tentative D call TRBD1 (6 bases). Trimming left V 4 bases short and J 0 bases short, with 16 bases between. Germline CDR1 and CDR2: MRHNA and SNTAGT. This CDR3 has 17 residues. The CDR3 sequence: CASSVTSGTRSYNEQFF. The CDR3 bases are TGTGCCAGCAGTGTTACATCCGGGACACGCTCCTACAATGAGCAGTTCTTC.

This clone was detected only once. V gene TRBV29-1 combines with J gene TRBJ2-5; the D gene could be TRBD1 or TRBD2 (5 bases each). CDR3 size: 13 residues. V lost 7 bases, J lost 5 bases, and 17 bases lay in between. The germline gives CDR1 SQVTM, CDR2 ANQGSEA. CDR3 sequence (DNA): TGCAGCGGGAGGACACTCGGGGAGGAGACCCAGTACTTC. It specifies CSGRTLGEETQYF.

V and J are TRBV11-2 and TRBJ2-7; either TRBD1 or TRBD2 may supply D (5 bases each). V shed 6 bases and J shed 0 bases, with 15 bases lying between them. Germline CDR1 is SGHAT and CDR2 is FQNNGV. The CDR3 has 15 amino acids. The CDR3 spells CASSGREHSSYEQYF. Here the CDR3 DNA reads TGTGCCAGCAGTGGCAGGGAGCATAGCTCCTACGAGCAGTACTTC.

This clone appeared a few times. The J gene is TRBJ2-2, the V gene TRBV29-1, with D unclear. The germline V and J ends were trimmed by 5 bases and 6 bases, with 4 bases remaining between them. CDR1 and CDR2 from the germline V gene are SQVTM and ANQGSEA. This CDR3 is 10 amino acids long. The CDR3 DNA reads as TGCAGCGTTTTTTCCGGGGAGCTGTTTTTT. As protein: CSVFSGELFF.

The chain uses TRBV6-1 and TRBJ2-7; D is perhaps TRBD1 (6 bases). Trimming stripped 5 bases from V and 0 bases from J, with 11 bases between. This CDR3 is 14 amino acids long. Germline V gene lookup returns CDR1 MNHNS and CDR2 SASEGT. CDR3 sequence (DNA): TGTGCCAGCAGTAACGACAGGCTCTCCTACGAGCAGTACTTC. Protein sequence: CASSNDRLSYEQYF.

This clone has just a few counts. This chain connects TRBV25-1 to TRBJ2-7, with D maybe TRBD1 (5 bases). The germline gives CDR1 MGHDK, CDR2 SYGVNS. The V end was cut by 0 bases, the J end by 5 bases, with 8 bases between. The CDR3 runs 13 residues. CDR3 sequence: CASSEYRADEQYF. CDR3 sequence (DNA): TGTGCCAGCAGTGAATACAGGGCAGACGAGCAGTACTTC.

The V call is TRBV7-6, the J call TRBJ2-7; D uncertain. CDR1 is SGHVS, CDR2 FNYEAQ, per germline. CDR3 length: 11 residues. V lost 4 bases to trimming and J lost 6 bases, with 7 bases between them. This CDR3 reads CASSSPGEQYF. The DNA for the CDR3 is TGTGCCAGCAGCTCCCCAGGCGAGCAGTACTTC.

The V and J genes are TRBV6-1 and TRBJ1-2; TRBD1 agrees at 12 bases. The trim removed 0 bases at V and 8 bases at J, leaving 1 base unmatched. Germline lookup yields CDR1 MNHNS and CDR2 SASEGT. The CDR3 sequence is 14 residues long. CDR3 sequence (DNA): TGTGCCAGCAGTGAAGCTGGGACAGGGGGCGGCTACACCTTC. The encoded protein is CASSEAGTGGGYTF.

This clone was picked up a small number of times. The chain combines TRBV7-9 with TRBJ2-6; unclear D gene. Germline CDR1 reads SEHNR; CDR2 reads FQNEAQ (reference sequence). Trimming removed 5 bases at V and 0 bases at J, with 8 bases between. The length of the CDR3 is 15 residues. DNA of the CDR3: TGTGCCAGCAGCCGACGGTTCTCTGGGGCCAACGTCCTGACTTTC. Translating it yields CASSRRFSGANVLTF.

The rearrangement uses TRBV7-9 and TRBJ1-4, with 10 positions matching TRBD1. Germline trimming cut 3 bases from V and 8 bases from J; bases unmatched to any gene: 3. This CDR3 spans 14 amino acids. The germline gives CDR1 SEHNR, CDR2 FQNEAQ (reference sequence). The CDR3 DNA reads as TGTGCCAGCAGCTTCGGACAGGGGGACGAAAAACTGTTTTTT. It yields the protein CASSFGQGDEKLFF.

The chain is built from TRBV4-2 and TRBJ1-5; 7 bases agree with TRBD1. This CDR3 region has 14 residues. The V gene's germline CDR1 is LGHNA and CDR2 YNFKEQ. Trimming cost V 3 bases and J 5 bases; bases outside gene matches: 4. The CDR3, as DNA: TGTGCCAGCAGCCAGAGACAGGGAGATCAGCCCCAGCATTTT. As protein: CASSQRQGDQPQHF.

This rearrangement joins TRBV4-3 to TRBJ2-3; 11 bases match TRBD2. The ends lost 0 bases at V and 5 bases at J; junction bases unmatched: 13. The CDR3 has 19 amino acids. Germline CDR1 reads LGHNA; CDR2 reads YSLEER. CDR3 sequence reads: CASSQDWGSLAGGGDTQYF. The CDR3 bases are TGCGCCAGCAGCCAAGATTGGGGCTCCCTAGCGGGAGGAGGAGATACGCAGTATTTT.

A few counts support this clone. The chain has TRBV28 and TRBJ1-2; TRBD1 matches at 8 bases. The CDR3 spans 14 residues. Germline CDR1 MDHEN, CDR2 SYDVKM. The V gene end was trimmed by 6 bases and the J gene end by 4 bases; junction bases not matched to a gene: 7. CDR3: CASSPGQALYGYTF. The CDR3 DNA reads as TGTGCCAGCAGCCCGGGACAGGCACTCTATGGCTACACCTTC.

Comment on this clone: Relative to the germline gene, one junction end is altered; a read error may explain this. The chain has TRBV4-1 and TRBJ2-5, with D possibly TRBD1 on 6 matching bases. Looked up from germline, CDR1 is MGHRA and CDR2 is YSYEKL. The CDR3 has 16 residues. The CDR3 loop reads CASSQGRTVSKETQYF. The CDR3 bases are TGCGCCAGCAGTCAAGGTCGGACAGTGTCCAAAGAGACCCAGTACTTC.

This clone has only a few counts. In nucleotides, the CDR3 is TGTGCCAGCAGCCCCCCCGGGGCCCGGAGAGGCTACACCTTC. This encodes CASSPPGARRGYTF. The chain employs TRBV6-5 and TRBJ1-2, with a possible D match to TRBD1 (5 bases). This CDR3 spans 14 amino acids. Germline values: CDR1 MNHEY, CDR2 SVGAGI. Trimming took off 6 bases at V and 8 bases at J, with 19 bases between the two ends.

This clone came up once. The V gene is TRBV6-1, the J gene TRBJ1-2; 7 nucleotides line up with TRBD1. Germline CDR1 reads MNHNS; CDR2 reads SASEGT. V was pared by 6 bases and J by 7 bases, with 5 bases of the junction left unmatched. The CDR3 is made up of 12 amino acids. CDR3 sequence reads: CASSETGTGYTF. DNA of the CDR3: TGTGCCAGCAGCGAGACAGGGACTGGCTACACCTTC.

V and J are TRBV5-5 and TRBJ2-5; D ambiguous. Germline loops: CDR1 SGHKS, CDR2 YYEKEE (reference sequence). The V end lost 0 bases, the J end lost 0 bases, and 6 bases lay between the germline ends. The CDR3 loop spans 14 amino acids. The CDR3: CASSLGTYQETQYF. DNA for the CDR3: TGTGCCAGCAGCTTGGGGACGTACCAAGAGACCCAGTACTTC.